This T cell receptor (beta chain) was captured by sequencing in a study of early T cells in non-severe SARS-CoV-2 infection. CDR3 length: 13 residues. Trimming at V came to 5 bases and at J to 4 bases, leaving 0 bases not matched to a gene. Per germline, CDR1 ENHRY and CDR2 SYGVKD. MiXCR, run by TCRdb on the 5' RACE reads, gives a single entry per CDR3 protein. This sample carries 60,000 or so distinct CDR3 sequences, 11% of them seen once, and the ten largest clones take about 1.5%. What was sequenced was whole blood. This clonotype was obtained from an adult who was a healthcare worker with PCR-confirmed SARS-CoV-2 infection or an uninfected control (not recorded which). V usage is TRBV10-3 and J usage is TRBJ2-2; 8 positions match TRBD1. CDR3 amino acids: CAISTGGTGELFF. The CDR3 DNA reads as TGTGCCATCAGTACAGGGGGCACCGGGGAGCTGTTTTTT.